This T cell receptor (beta chain) was recorded in a study of T cell changes during pregnancy in multiple sclerosis. Assay used: immunoSEQ multiplex PCR; TCRdb lists only in-frame clones, some missing. Here the sample spans roughly 100,000 clones, around 94% being singletons. This CDR3 has 13 residues. The germline V and J ends were trimmed by 2 bases and 4 bases, with 6 bases remaining between them. CDR1 and CDR2 (germline): MDHEN, SYDVKM. This chain uses TRBV28 with TRBJ2-1; tentatively, D is TRBD2 (5 bases). The source material was peripheral blood, sampled after pregnancy. The clonotype originates from a female donor with multiple sclerosis, enrolled in a pregnancy study. The CDR3 sequence: CASSLEGYNEQFF. In DNA form, the CDR3 reads TGTGCCAGCAGTTTAGAGGGTTACAATGAGCAGTTCTTC.